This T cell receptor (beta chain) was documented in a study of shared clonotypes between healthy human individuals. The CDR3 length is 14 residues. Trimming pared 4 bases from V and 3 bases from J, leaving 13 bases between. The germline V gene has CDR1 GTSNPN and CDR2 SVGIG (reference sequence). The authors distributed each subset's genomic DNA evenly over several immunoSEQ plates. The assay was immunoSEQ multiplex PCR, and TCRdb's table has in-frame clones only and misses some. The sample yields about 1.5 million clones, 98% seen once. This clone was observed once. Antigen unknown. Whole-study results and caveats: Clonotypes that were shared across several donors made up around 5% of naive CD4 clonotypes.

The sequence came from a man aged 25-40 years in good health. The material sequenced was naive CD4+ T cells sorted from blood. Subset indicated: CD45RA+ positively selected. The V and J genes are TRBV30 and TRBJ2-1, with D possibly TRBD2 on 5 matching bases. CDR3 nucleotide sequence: TGTGCCTGGAATGGAGAGGGCGGCTACAATGAGCAGTTCTTC. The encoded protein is CAWNGEGGYNEQFF.